A few counts support the clone carrying this T cell receptor beta chain. Its cognate antigen is unknown. The record originates from a study of T cell repertoires in cytomegalovirus infection. Study in general: Recently identified HLA-C-restricted and well-studied HLA-B-restricted CMV epitopes were used. Both CMV infection and a matching HLA type were indicated by public TCR beta signatures. Study findings and constraints: Frequencies of public TCR beta families were cumulated, and this identified carriers of CMV plus the relevant HLA. It was HLA-C-restricted CMV-specific TCR beta clonotypes that dominated the response ex vivo.

TCRdb analysed the reads with MiXCR anew, one entry per CDR3 protein. In the table there are about half a million distinct CDR3 sequences, roughly 34% of which are singletons. Germline V gives CDR1 DFQATT, CDR2 SNEGSKA (reference sequence). V gave up 7 bases and J gave up 10 bases; unmatched junction bases: 12. This CDR3 has 13 residues. The TCR comes from a human donor in good health (CMV status not recorded). Some clones in this sample may be carry-over from other donors' samples. This specimen was cultured PBMCs, taken from culture after CMV antigen stimulation. The chain is built from TRBV20-1 and TRBJ2-1; 8 bases line up with TRBD2. CDR3 protein: CSDGSGGTAEQFF. The CDR3 bases are TGCAGTGACGGGTCGGGAGGGACCGCCGAGCAGTTCTTC.